A single sample gave rise to the 7 T cell receptor beta chains below, sequenced in a study of post-analysis software for immune sequencing data. Study outcomes and limitations: Included in a set of four or five TRBV segments more frequent in patients than controls were TRBV5-6, TRBV5-1 and TRBV20-1.

Prepared TCR beta cDNA libraries contained unique molecular identifiers. TCRdb passed the PCR reads through MiXCR, listing each CDR3 protein once. The profile covers 650,000 to 850,000 distinct CDR3 sequences, with about 45% appearing a single time and roughly 4.5% taken by the ten largest. Antigens for these TCRs are unknown. Sequencing was performed on blood. The receptor set was obtained from a girl aged 5-17 years with multiple sclerosis.

The CDR3 bases are TGCAGTGCCGGGATAATTCAGGGGGCTGGGGGGACCCAGTACTTC. This sequence encodes CSAGIIQGAGGTQYF. The chain uses TRBV20-1 and TRBJ2-5, with TRBD1 matching over 8 bases. Per the germline V gene, CDR1 is DFQATT and CDR2 is SNEGSKA (reference sequence). V was pared by 6 bases and J by 7 bases, with 16 bases of the junction left unmatched. This CDR3 region has 15 residues.

This clonotype was observed a few times. The chain combines TRBV4-2 with TRBJ2-1; D not certain. CDR1 LGHNA and CDR2 YNFKEQ come from the germline V gene. V gave up 0 bases and J gave up 5 bases, with 5 bases separating them. The CDR3 has 13 residues. CDR3 residues: CASSQDTDNEQFF. The CDR3 DNA follows: TGTGCCAGCAGCCAAGATACCGACAATGAGCAGTTCTTC.

The gene calls are TRBV6-5 and TRBJ2-4; D gene unclear. Germline V gene sequence: CDR1 MNHEY, CDR2 SVGAGI. V shed 1 base and J shed 0 bases, with 10 bases lying between them. The CDR3 covers 16 residues. In DNA form, the CDR3 reads TGTGCCAGCAGTTACTTATCCCCCGCAGCCAAAAACATTCAGTACTTC. Translation gives CASSYLSPAAKNIQYF.

V gene TRBV20-1 combines with J gene TRBJ2-1; 7 bases match TRBD2. The V gene's germline CDR1 is DFQATT and CDR2 SNEGSKA (reference sequence). The CDR3 sequence is 12 residues long. CDR3 residues: CSSGPSYNEQFF. DNA of the CDR3: TGCTCTAGCGGACCTTCCTACAATGAGCAGTTCTTC.

This clonotype occurred a few times. A junction boundary mismatches the germline segment, possibly from a read error. V and J are TRBV10-3 and TRBJ2-7; unclear D gene. This CDR3 is 14 amino acids long. Germline CDR1 and CDR2: ENHRY and SYGVKD. The CDR3 reads CAVSETRVTYEQYF. CDR3 DNA: TGTGCCGTCAGTGAGACCAGAGTAACCTACGAGCAGTACTTC.

The gene calls are TRBV28 and TRBJ2-3, with 11 bases lining up with TRBD2. The germline V gene encodes CDR1 MDHEN and CDR2 SYDVKM. This CDR3 region has 14 residues. V lost 3 bases, J lost 8 bases, and 4 bases stayed unmatched. The CDR3 bases are TGTGCCAGCAGTTTGGGGACTAGCGGTGTTACGCAGTATTTT. This translates into CASSLGTSGVTQYF.

The chain has TRBV5-1 and TRBJ2-5; TRBD1 matches 10 bases. Germline V gives CDR1 SGHRS, CDR2 YFSETQ. CDR3 length: 15 residues. V lost 0 bases, J lost 4 bases, and 3 bases stayed unmatched. CDR3 residues: CASSLGGQGGETQYF. CDR3 DNA: TGCGCCAGCAGCTTGGGCGGACAGGGGGGAGAGACCCAGTACTTC.